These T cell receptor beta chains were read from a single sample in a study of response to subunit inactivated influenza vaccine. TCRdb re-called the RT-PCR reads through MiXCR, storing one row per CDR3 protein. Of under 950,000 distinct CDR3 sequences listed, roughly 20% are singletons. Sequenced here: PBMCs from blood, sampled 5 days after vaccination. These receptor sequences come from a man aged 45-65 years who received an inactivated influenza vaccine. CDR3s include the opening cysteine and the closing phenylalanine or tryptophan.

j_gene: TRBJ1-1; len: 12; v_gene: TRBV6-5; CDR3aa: CASTQGDTEAFF
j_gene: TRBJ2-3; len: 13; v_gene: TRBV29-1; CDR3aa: CSVEPGVSDTQYF
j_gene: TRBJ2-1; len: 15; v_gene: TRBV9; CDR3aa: CASSVEGEGRDEQFF
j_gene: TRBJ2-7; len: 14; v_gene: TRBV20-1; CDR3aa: CSAASPAGDYEQYF
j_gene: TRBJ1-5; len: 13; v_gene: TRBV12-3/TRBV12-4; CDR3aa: CASSGLVVQPQHF
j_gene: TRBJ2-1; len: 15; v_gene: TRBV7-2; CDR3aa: CASSPVIFQGGEQFF
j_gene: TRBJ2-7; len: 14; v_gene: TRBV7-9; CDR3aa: CASSLGGNSDEQYF
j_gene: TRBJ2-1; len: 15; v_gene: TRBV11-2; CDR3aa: CASSLMTGGYNEQFF
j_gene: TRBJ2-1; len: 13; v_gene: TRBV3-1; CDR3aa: CATIGGGGHEQFF
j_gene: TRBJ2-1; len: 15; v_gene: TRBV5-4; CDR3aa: CASSRGSPNNNEQFF
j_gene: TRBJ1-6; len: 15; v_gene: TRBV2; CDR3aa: CASSSRDRGPSPLHF
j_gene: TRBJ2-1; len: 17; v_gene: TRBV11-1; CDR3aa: CASSSSVGDRPLNEQFF
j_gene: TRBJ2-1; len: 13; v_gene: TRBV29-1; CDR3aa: CSVVLVSYNEQFF
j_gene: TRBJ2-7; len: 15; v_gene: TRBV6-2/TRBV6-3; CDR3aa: CASSPLSGGKYEQYF
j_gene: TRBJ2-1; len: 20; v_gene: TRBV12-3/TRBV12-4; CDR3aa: CASSSNPGTSGRSVYNEQFF
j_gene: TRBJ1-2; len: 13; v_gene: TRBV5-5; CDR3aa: CASSTRQHYGYTF
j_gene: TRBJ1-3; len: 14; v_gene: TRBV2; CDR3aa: CASSERGMGNTIYF
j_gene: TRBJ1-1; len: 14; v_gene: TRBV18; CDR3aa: CASSPQGVNTEAFF
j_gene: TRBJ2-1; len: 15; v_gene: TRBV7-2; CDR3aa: CASSLGGLAGGVAFF
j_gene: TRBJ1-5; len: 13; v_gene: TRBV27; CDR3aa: CASSYARGQPQHF
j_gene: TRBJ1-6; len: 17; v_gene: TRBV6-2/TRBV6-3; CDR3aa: CASRRPGQENYNSPLHF
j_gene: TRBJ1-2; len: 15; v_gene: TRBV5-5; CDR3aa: CASSMSRTQAYGYTF
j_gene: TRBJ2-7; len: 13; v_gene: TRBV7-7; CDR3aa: CASSPSGTNEQYF
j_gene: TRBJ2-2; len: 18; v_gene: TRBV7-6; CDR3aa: CASSSLSSGSHYTGELFF
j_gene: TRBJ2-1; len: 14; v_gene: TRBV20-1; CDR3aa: CSAIGSGRLNEQFF
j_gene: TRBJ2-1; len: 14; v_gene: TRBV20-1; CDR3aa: CSAESSGADNEQFF
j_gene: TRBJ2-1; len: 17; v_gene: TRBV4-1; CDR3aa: CASSRGIAGSSYNEQFF
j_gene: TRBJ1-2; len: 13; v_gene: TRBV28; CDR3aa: CATTTLIDYGYTF
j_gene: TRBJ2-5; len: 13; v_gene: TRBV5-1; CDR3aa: CASTLLIQETQYF
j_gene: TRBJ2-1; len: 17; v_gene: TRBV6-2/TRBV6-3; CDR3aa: CASSYSRVFGSVYEQFF
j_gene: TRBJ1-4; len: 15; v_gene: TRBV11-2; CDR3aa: CASTIGGRTNEKLFF
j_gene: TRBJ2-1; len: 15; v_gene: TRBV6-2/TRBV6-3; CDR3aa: CASSYMRGGLNEQFF
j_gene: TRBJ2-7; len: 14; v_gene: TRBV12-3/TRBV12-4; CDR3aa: CASSRGMDSYEQYF
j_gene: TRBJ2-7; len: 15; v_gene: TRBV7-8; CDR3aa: CASSVKRGVSYEQYF
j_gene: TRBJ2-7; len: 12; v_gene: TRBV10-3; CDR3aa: CATLSLSYEQYF
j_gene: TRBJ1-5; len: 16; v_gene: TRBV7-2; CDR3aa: CASSLRASPQNQPQHF
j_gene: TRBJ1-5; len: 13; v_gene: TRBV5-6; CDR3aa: CASSLQSGQPQHF
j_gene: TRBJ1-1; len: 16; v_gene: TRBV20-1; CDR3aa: CSARDLVGVGRTEAFF
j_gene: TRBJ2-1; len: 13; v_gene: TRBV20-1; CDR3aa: CSAPKRINNEQFF
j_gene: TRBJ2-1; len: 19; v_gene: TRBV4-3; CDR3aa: CASSQAYTGPRDSYNEQFF
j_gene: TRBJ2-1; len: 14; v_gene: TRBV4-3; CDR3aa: CASSQALSGNEQFF
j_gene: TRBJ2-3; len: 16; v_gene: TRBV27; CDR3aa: CASSPTRGHGTDTQYF
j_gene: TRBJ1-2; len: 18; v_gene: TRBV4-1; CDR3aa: CASSQPTRQVLANYGYTF
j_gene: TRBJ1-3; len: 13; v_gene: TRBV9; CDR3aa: CASGTGAANTIYF
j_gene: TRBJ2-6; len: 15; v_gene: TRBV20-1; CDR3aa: CSAPRAGLGANVLTF
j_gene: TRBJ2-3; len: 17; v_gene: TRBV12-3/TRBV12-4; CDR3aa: CASSYPGLGAGDDTQYF
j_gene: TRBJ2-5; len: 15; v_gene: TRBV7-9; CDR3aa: CASSRSQGVQETQYF
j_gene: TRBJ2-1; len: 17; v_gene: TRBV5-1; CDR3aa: CASSTITSGGASNEQFF
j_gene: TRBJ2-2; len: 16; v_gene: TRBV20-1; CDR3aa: CSARDSGQGRAGELFF
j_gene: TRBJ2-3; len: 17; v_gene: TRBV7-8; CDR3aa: CASLDGRWQSSTDTQYF
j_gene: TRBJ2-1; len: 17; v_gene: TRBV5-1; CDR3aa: CASSQNLPGLADNEQFF
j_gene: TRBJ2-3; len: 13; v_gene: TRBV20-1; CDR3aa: CSARGRGYDTQYF